The rows below give T cell receptor beta chains drawn from one sample of a study of T cells in Graves' hyperthyroidism and ophthalmopathy. TCRdb re-called the multiplex PCR reads with MiXCR, one entry per CDR3 protein. Among some 150,000 distinct CDR3 sequences listed, 22% were seen once. The sample taken for sequencing was blood. The receptors come from a woman aged 45-60 years with Graves' hyperthyroidism that later progressed to Graves' ophthalmopathy. CDR3s include the opening cysteine and the closing phenylalanine or tryptophan. The D gene is left open where the match is weak. Clone size appears in some rows only: once, few, many, or a class for an expanded clone.

abundance	v_gene	d_gene	j_gene	CDR3aa
.	TRBV2	.	TRBJ1-1	CASDSRRNTEAFF
.	TRBV20-1	.	TRBJ1-5	CSASPPGTSGQHF
many	TRBV2	.	TRBJ1-6	CASSGTQGNSPLHF
few	TRBV12-3/TRBV12-4	.	TRBJ2-2	CASSSRAGTGELFF
.	TRBV5-1	TRBD2	TRBJ2-1	CASSFSGLAGRDEQFF
few	TRBV5-1	TRBD2	TRBJ2-7	CASSLWSGGEQYF
many	TRBV12-3/TRBV12-4	TRBD2	TRBJ2-2	CASSLFLAGLSVDGELFF
few	TRBV27	TRBD1	TRBJ1-6	CASSPNRGSYNSPLHF
many	TRBV11-2	.	TRBJ2-7	CASSLGFDEQYF
many	TRBV15	.	TRBJ1-4	CATSRSRTSGGEKLFF
few	TRBV5-1	.	TRBJ1-1	CASSPGPGVAFF
.	TRBV5-1	TRBD1	TRBJ1-1	CASSLAGGFTEAFF
few	TRBV19	TRBD1	TRBJ1-1	CASSRNGQGPSEAFF
few	TRBV19	.	TRBJ2-7	CASTPSGGQLRQYF
many	TRBV20-1	.	TRBJ2-1	CSARTGTQIHNEQFF
many	TRBV6-1	.	TRBJ1-5	CASGGHKGNQPQHF
many	TRBV29-1	.	TRBJ2-1	CSVELANNEQFF
many	TRBV3-1	TRBD2	TRBJ2-1	CASSQDDPGGPDNEQFF
many	TRBV6-1	TRBD2	TRBJ2-1	CASRPRTGTSRSSYNEQFF
few	TRBV19	.	TRBJ1-2	CASSAGDHGDGYTF
.	TRBV14	.	TRBJ2-2	CASSQLAGGELFF
few	TRBV6-5	.	TRBJ2-3	CASSYTTSPAGDTQYF
many	TRBV27	TRBD1	TRBJ1-5	CASRAGQGNQPQHF
once	TRBV20-1	TRBD1	TRBJ1-1	CSAGQGDTEAFF
.	TRBV11-1	.	TRBJ2-3	CASRAGLPTDTQYF
many	TRBV19	.	TRBJ1-2	CASSRETGPTYGYTF
few	TRBV7-3	.	TRBJ2-1	CASSEIPTRNYNEQFF
few	TRBV9	TRBD1	TRBJ2-3	CASSAGQGRTDTQYF
many	TRBV20-1	.	TRBJ1-1	CSASVNTEAFF
.	TRBV30	TRBD1	TRBJ1-2	CAWNLGQALGGYTF
many	TRBV20-1	TRBD1	TRBJ1-1	CSARALGTDRAERLNTEAFF
.	TRBV7-2	TRBD2	TRBJ2-1	CACSLGGRAQNEQFF
many	TRBV5-1	.	TRBJ1-2	CASSLSEQGGGYAF
many	TRBV11-2	TRBD1	TRBJ2-1	CASSLRGQRNNEQFF
many	TRBV20-1	.	TRBJ2-7	CSARDTAGTLVSEQYF
many	TRBV20-1	TRBD1	TRBJ2-7	CSAGTGWDEQYF
many	TRBV20-1	.	TRBJ2-7	CSAAPGAYEQYF
.	TRBV14	.	TRBJ1-4	CASSQARGSNEKLFF
.	TRBV18	.	TRBJ2-1	CAGSPRQSGLNNEQFF
many	TRBV5-5	TRBD2	TRBJ2-1	CASSTALRGRAHNEQFF
few	TRBV7-7	.	TRBJ2-6	CASSSDLSGANVLTF
few	TRBV5-1	.	TRBJ1-6	CASSFDSGDNSPLHF
many	TRBV20-1	TRBD2	TRBJ2-1	CSATRPGLGPRNEQFF
.	TRBV6-1	TRBD1	TRBJ2-2	CASSERRDRVGTGELFF
few	TRBV18	.	TRBJ1-5	CASSTGGARNSNQPQHF
.	TRBV10-3	.	TRBJ2-7	CAISEGVRAYEQYF
many	TRBV20-1	.	TRBJ1-1	CSARDLGKNTEAFF
.	TRBV6-1	TRBD2	TRBJ2-7	CASSEVMGLAVRGYEQYF
many	TRBV28	.	TRBJ1-1	CASSFGQRRGSEAFF
.	TRBV10-3	TRBD1	TRBJ1-4	CAISESDRSNEKLFF
.	TRBV6-1	TRBD1	TRBJ1-4	CASSELTGAVNEKLFF
many	TRBV10-3	TRBD1	TRBJ1-2	CAISKQGASGYTF
few	TRBV18	.	TRBJ2-5	CASSSGDGETQYF
many	TRBV2	TRBD1	TRBJ2-5	CAGQGRGGRETQYF
many	TRBV11-2	.	TRBJ1-6	CASSFTVVGSPLHF
.	TRBV20-1	TRBD1	TRBJ2-7	CSASPGQGTYEQYF
once	TRBV6-2/TRBV6-3	.	TRBJ1-3	CASSRQTGLSGNTIYF
many	TRBV12-3/TRBV12-4	.	TRBJ2-3	CASSLAQERSQYF
.	TRBV6-2/TRBV6-3	TRBD2	TRBJ2-2	CASRYLAGDTGELFF